This T cell receptor (beta chain) was sequenced during a study of identical twins. General study findings and limits: Memory repertoires lacked the insertion deficit that abundant cord blood beta clonotypes showed. Out-of-frame sharing of TCR alpha in monozygotic twins was underestimated by models. Beta out-of-frame sequences displayed a weaker excess of sharing between twins.

The cDNA had a unique molecular identifier and a template-switch universal primer site. TCRdb reprocessed the 5' RACE reads with MiXCR, giving one entry per CDR3 protein. The sample carries around 510,000 distinct CDR3 sequences, about 13% recorded once. This clonotype has just a few counts. Its antigen is undetermined. In addition, the sample was reused for a study of yellow fever vaccine responses in identical twins.

The sequence was obtained from a woman aged 18-29 years in good health. Source material: CD4+ T cells sorted from blood.

As DNA, the CDR3 is TGTGCCAGCAACCGGGACAGTACCGGGGAGCTGTTTTTT. Translating gives CASNRDSTGELFF. The chain uses TRBV6-1 and TRBJ2-2; the match to TRBD1 covers 7 bases. Trimming took 7 bases from V and 5 from J; bases not matched to a gene: 4. The CDR3 has 13 residues. Germline V gives CDR1 MNHNS, CDR2 SASEGT.